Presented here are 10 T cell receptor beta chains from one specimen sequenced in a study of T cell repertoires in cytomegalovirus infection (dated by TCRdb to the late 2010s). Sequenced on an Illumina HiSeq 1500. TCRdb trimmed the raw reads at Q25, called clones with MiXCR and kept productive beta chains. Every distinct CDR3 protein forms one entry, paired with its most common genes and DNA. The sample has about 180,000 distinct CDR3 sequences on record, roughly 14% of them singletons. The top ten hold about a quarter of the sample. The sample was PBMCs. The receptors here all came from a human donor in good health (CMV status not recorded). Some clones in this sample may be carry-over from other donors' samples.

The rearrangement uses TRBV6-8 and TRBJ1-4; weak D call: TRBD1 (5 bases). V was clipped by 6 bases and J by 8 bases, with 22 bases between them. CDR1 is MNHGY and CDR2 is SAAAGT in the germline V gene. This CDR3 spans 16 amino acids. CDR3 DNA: TGTGCCAGCAGCCAAATGCCCCCAGGGAGCGTGGAAAAACTGTTTTTT. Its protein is CASSQMPPGSVEKLFF.

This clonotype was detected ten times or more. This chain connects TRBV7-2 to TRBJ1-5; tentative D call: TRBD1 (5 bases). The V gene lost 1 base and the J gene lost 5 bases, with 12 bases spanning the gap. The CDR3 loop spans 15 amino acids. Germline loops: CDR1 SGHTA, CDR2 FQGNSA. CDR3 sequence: CASSLGGREDQPQHF. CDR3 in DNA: TGTGCCAGCAGCTTAGGGGGCAGGGAGGATCAGCCCCAGCATTTT.

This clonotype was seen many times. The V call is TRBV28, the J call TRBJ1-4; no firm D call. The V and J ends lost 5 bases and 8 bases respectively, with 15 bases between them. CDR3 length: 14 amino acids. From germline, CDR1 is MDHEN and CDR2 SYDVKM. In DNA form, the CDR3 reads TGTGCCAGCAGTCCGACGGCACGCTTAGAAAAACTGTTTTTT. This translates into CASSPTARLEKLFF.

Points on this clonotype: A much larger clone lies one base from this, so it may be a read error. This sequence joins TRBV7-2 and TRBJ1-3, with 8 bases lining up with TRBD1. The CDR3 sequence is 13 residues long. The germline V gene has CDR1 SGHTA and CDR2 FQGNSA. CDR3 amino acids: CSSRTGLRNTIYF. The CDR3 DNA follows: TGTTCCAGCAGGACAGGGTTGAGAAACACCATATATTTT. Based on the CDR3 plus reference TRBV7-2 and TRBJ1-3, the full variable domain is GAGVSQSPSNKVTEKGKDVELRCDPISGHTALYWYRQSLGQGLEFLIYFQGNSAPDKSGLPSDRFSAERTGGSVSTLTIQRTQQEDSAVYLCSSRTGLRNTIYFGEGSWLTVV.

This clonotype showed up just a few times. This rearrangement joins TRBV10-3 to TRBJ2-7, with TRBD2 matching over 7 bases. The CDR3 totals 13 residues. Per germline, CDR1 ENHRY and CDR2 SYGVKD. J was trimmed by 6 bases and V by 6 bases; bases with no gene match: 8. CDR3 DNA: TGTGCCATCAGGGAGACTAGCTTGGGCGAGCAGTACTTC. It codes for CAIRETSLGEQYF.

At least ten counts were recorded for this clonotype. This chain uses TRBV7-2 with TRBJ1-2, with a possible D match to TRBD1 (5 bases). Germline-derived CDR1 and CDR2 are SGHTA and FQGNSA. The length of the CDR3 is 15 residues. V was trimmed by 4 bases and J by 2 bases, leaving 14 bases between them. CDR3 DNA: TGTGCCAGCAGCTCCAGGGCTCTACAGAACTATGGCTACACCTTC. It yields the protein CASSSRALQNYGYTF. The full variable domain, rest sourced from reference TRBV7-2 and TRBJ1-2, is GAGVSQSPSNKVTEKGKDVELRCDPISGHTALYWYRQSLGQGLEFLIYFQGNSAPDKSGLPSDRFSAERTGGSVSTLTIQRTQQEDSAVYLCASSSRALQNYGYTFGSGTRLTVV.

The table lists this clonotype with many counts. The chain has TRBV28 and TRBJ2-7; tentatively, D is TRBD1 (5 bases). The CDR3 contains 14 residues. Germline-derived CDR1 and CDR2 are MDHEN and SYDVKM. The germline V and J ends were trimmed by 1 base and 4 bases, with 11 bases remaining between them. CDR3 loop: CASSLSGKVYEQYF. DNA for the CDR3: TGTGCCAGCAGTTTATCAGGGAAGGTATACGAGCAGTACTTC.

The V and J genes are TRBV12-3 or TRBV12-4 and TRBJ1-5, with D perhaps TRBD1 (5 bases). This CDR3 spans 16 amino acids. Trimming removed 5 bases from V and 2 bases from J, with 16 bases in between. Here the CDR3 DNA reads TGTGCCAGCAGTCAGTTAGCGGGGGAGGGCAATCAGCCCCAGCATTTT. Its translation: CASSQLAGEGNQPQHF.

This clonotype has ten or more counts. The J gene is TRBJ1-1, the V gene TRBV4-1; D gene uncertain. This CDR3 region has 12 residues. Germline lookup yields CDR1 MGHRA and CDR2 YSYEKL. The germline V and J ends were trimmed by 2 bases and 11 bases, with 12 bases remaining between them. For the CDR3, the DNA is TGCGCCAGCAGCCAACACGGGCAGAAGGCTTTCTTT. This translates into CASSQHGQKAFF.

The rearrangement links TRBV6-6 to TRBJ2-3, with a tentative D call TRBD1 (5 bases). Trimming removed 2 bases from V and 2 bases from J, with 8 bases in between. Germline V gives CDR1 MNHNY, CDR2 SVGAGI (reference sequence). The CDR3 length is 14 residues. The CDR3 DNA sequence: TGTGCCAGCAGTTACGCACAGGCCACAGATACGCAGTATTTT. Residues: CASSYAQATDTQYF.